Listed below are T cell receptor beta chains from one sample, sequenced in a study of shared T cell receptors in the human thymus. Sequencing was performed with immunoSEQ multiplex PCR; in TCRdb, only in-frame clones are kept and a portion is missing. The sample consists of hundreds of thousands of clones, approximately 88% of them appearing once. The same sample was also used in a study of human thymus T cells.

Sequences were obtained from thymocytes. Source of these receptors: a boy under three years old with a congenital heart defect. The CDR3 runs from the conserved cysteine through the conserved F or W. D genes are given only for firm matches. Clone size, where shown, is once, few, many, or a class for clones that have expanded.

size | D | J | V | CDR3 | DNA
NA | TRBD2 | TRBJ2-7 | TRBV10-1 | CASIRIGRASHTHYEQYF | TGCGCCAGCATCCGCATTGGGAGGGCAAGTCACACACACTACGAGCAGTACTTC
NA | NA | TRBJ1-1 | TRBV12-5 | CASGLEGFRAFF | TGTGCTAGTGGTCTCGAGGGCTTTAGGGCTTTCTTT
NA | NA | TRBJ1-1 | TRBV4-1 | CASSPNRQAMNTEAFF | TGCGCCAGCAGCCCCAATCGACAGGCCATGAACACTGAAGCTTTCTTT
NA | TRBD2 | TRBJ2-1 | TRBV15 | CATEKSGSIVKSYNEQFF | TGTGCCACCGAAAAAAGCGGGAGTATAGTTAAGTCCTACAATGAGCAGTTCTTC
few | TRBD1 | TRBJ1-1 | TRBV19 | CASSFAGGTEAFF | TGTGCCAGTAGTTTCGCAGGGGGCACTGAAGCTTTCTTT
NA | TRBD1 | TRBJ2-2 | TRBV4-3 | CASSQVVRGPNTGELFF | TGCGCCAGCAGCCAAGTAGTCAGGGGGCCGAACACCGGGGAGCTGTTTTTT
NA | TRBD1 | TRBJ2-3 | TRBV5-6 | CASSVMDRPCPGGTDTQYF | TGTGCCAGCAGCGTGATGGACAGGCCCTGCCCAGGTGGAACAGATACGCAGTATTTT
NA | TRBD1 | TRBJ1-4 | TRBV27 | CASSLEGTGNEKLFF | TGTGCCAGCAGTTTAGAAGGGACAGGGAATGAAAAACTGTTTTTT
NA | TRBD1 | TRBJ2-5 | TRBV23-1 | CASSQSLHSDRGHETQYF | TGCGCCAGCAGTCAATCCCTCCACTCAGACAGGGGGCACGAGACCCAGTACTTC
NA | NA | TRBJ2-3 | TRBV9 | CASSASPGTQTDTQYF | TGTGCCAGCAGCGCTAGTCCCGGGACTCAAACAGATACGCAGTATTTT
NA | NA | TRBJ1-2 | TRBV9 | CASSVEEGLRYGYTF | TGTGCCAGCAGCGTAGAGGAGGGCTTGAGGTATGGCTACACCTTC
NA | NA | TRBJ2-5 | TRBV14 | CASSPIGGWGAQYF | TGTGCCAGCAGCCCCATCGGGGGATGGGGGGCCCAGTACTTC
NA | TRBD1 | TRBJ1-2 | TRBV27 | CASSLSGQGISLYGYTF | TGTGCCAGCAGTTTATCGGGACAGGGAATCTCCCTCTATGGCTACACCTTC
NA | TRBD1 | TRBJ2-7 | TRBV9 | CASSSRRDRSGEQYF | TGTGCCAGCAGCTCCCGCCGGGACAGGTCCGGCGAGCAGTACTTC
few | TRBD1 | TRBJ2-7 | TRBV5-6 | CASSFTGGAYEQYF | TGTGCCAGCAGCTTTACAGGGGGCGCCTACGAGCAGTACTTC
NA | NA | TRBJ2-7 | TRBV29-1 | CSFLWAHEQYF | TGCAGCTTTCTCTGGGCCCACGAGCAGTACTTC
NA | NA | TRBJ2-1 | TRBV7-3 | CASSLHSSSYNEQFF | TGTGCCAGCAGCTTACACTCTAGCTCCTACAATGAGCAGTTCTTC
once | TRBD2 | TRBJ2-3 | TRBV19 | CASRPGLAGVADTQYF | TGTGCCAGTAGACCGGGACTAGCGGGAGTCGCAGATACGCAGTATTTT
NA | NA | TRBJ2-5 | TRBV11-3 | CASSLGQGGGQETQYF | TGTGCCAGCAGCTTAGGGCAGGGTGGAGGGCAAGAGACCCAGTACTTC
NA | TRBD2 | TRBJ2-4 | TRBV5-1 | CASSLLGEGGDIQYF | TGCGCCAGCAGCTTGCTTGGAGAGGGAGGGGACATTCAGTACTTC
NA | TRBD1 | TRBJ2-7 | TRBV27 | CASSLGDRHYEQYF | TGTGCCAGCAGTTTAGGGGACAGACACTACGAGCAGTACTTC
NA | TRBD2 | TRBJ2-7 | TRBV30 | CAWRGLAGGPDPYEQYF | TGTGCCTGGAGGGGACTAGCGGGAGGGCCCGACCCTTACGAGCAGTACTTC
NA | TRBD2 | TRBJ2-3 | TRBV6-4 | CASSAVSGSGPDTQYF | TGTGCCAGCAGTGCTGTTAGCGGGAGTGGTCCAGATACGCAGTATTTT
NA | TRBD1 | TRBJ2-2 | TRBV2 | CASSRRGQGNTGELFF | TGTGCCAGCAGCCGCCGGGGACAGGGGAACACCGGGGAGCTGTTTTTT
NA | NA | TRBJ1-6 | TRBV27 | CASRRGLNSPLHF | TGTGCCAGCAGACGCGGCCTGAATTCACCCCTCCACTTT
NA | TRBD1 | TRBJ2-7 | TRBV7-2 | CASSLTGTESSYEQYF | TGTGCCAGCAGCTTAACAGGGACAGAGAGCTCCTACGAGCAGTACTTC
NA | NA | TRBJ1-1 | TRBV25-1 | CASSDPLTGGGAFF | TGTGCCAGCAGTGATCCCTTGACAGGTGGAGGAGCTTTCTTT
NA | NA | TRBJ1-1 | TRBV7-6 | CASSLVQFGGLWGWTEAFF | TGTGCCAGCAGCTTAGTACAGTTTGGGGGGTTGTGGGGATGGACTGAAGCTTTCTTT
NA | TRBD1 | TRBJ1-5 | TRBV23-1 | CASSGWDRGSQPQHF | TGCGCCAGCAGCGGCTGGGACAGGGGGTCACAGCCCCAGCATTTT
NA | NA | TRBJ2-7 | TRBV27 | CASSLRGHTYEQYF | TGTGCCAGCAGTTTAAGAGGACACACCTACGAGCAGTACTTC
few | TRBD2 | TRBJ2-7 | TRBV7-2 | CASSLAASGTYEQYF | TGTGCCAGCAGCTTAGCGGCTAGCGGTACCTACGAGCAGTACTTC
NA | NA | TRBJ2-5 | TRBV7-9 | CASSFGLREETQYF | TGTGCCAGCAGCTTCGGCCTTAGGGAGGAGACCCAGTACTTC
NA | TRBD2 | TRBJ2-1 | TRBV5-1 | CASSPRVLTSGSYNEQFF | TGCGCCAGCAGCCCCCGTGTCCTAACTAGCGGGAGCTACAATGAGCAGTTCTTC
NA | TRBD2 | TRBJ2-7 | TRBV9 | CASSVGRREGLGDEQYF | TGTGCCAGCAGCGTAGGTCGGCGGGAGGGCCTTGGGGACGAGCAGTACTTC
NA | TRBD2 | TRBJ2-1 | TRBV4-2 | CASSRNTWGLAYNEQFF | TGTGCCAGCAGCCGAAATACTTGGGGACTAGCATACAATGAGCAGTTCTTC
NA | TRBD2 | TRBJ2-7 | TRBV9 | CASSPRLAGALEQYF | TGTGCCAGCAGCCCGCGACTAGCGGGAGCTCTTGAGCAGTACTTC
NA | TRBD1 | TRBJ2-7 | TRBV6-1 | CASSVRGPNEQYF | TGTGCCAGCAGCGTCAGGGGGCCCAACGAGCAGTACTTC
NA | TRBD2 | TRBJ2-1 | TRBV14 | CASSSLAEGTLGNEQFF | TGTGCCAGCAGCTCACTAGCGGAGGGGACCCTTGGTAATGAGCAGTTCTTC
NA | NA | TRBJ2-1 | TRBV11-3 | CASSTHRSISYNEQFF | TGTGCCAGCAGCACTCACCGGTCGATCTCCTACAATGAGCAGTTCTTC
NA | TRBD1 | TRBJ2-1 | TRBV7-2 | CASSHPRGQNEQFF | TGTGCCAGCAGCCACCCGAGGGGACAGAATGAGCAGTTCTTC